This entry describes one TCR beta chain. In the authors' methods: Scientists estimated how many nucleated cells there were by amplifying reference gene primers. Here immunoSEQ multiplex PCR was the method, and the copy in TCRdb shows in-frame clones only, minus some. V and J calls and clone size follow that table, whereas D and trimming were derived from the DNA. Of roughly 290,000 clones in the sample, 80% to 90% were seen once. The V and J ends lost 8 bases and 4 bases respectively, with 11 bases between them. Per the germline V gene, CDR1 is SNHLY and CDR2 is FYNNEI. The CDR3 totals 12 residues. This sample was taken from a study of blood T cell repertoires in COVID-19. Study in general: Samples of COVID-19 (acute and convalescent) were obtained from the United States, Italy and Spain. Sources were T cells, B-cell-depleted T cells, or PBMCs; the material itself was cDNA or gDNA.

Donors of Cohort 3 who recovered were those that had two negative PCRs, clearance, or symptom resolution. Sequencing was carried out using PBMCs or T cells enriched from blood (not recorded which). V and J are TRBV2 and TRBJ1-2; D may be TRBD1 (6 bases). The receptor's source is a young man who had recovered from COVID-19. This chain's CDR3 is CASARGPYGYTF. The CDR3, as DNA: TGTGCCAGCGCCAGGGGTCCCTATGGCTACACCTTC.